Shown below are 16 T cell receptor beta chains from a single sample sequenced in a study of T-cell reconstitution after alpha-beta-depleted transplantation in children. Their recognized antigens are unknown. For TCRbeta, the library was prepared with unique molecular identifiers. TCRdb recomputed calls from the PCR reads with MiXCR, one row per CDR3 protein. The data contain about 300,000 distinct CDR3 sequences, over 7.5% of them singletons. Study-wide findings and caveats: By one year post-transplant, T-cell counts and diversity largely arose from T cells that were newly produced.

Specimen: peripheral blood, collected 360 days after TCRalphabeta/CD19-depleted stem cell transplant. The source of these receptors is a female patient aged 2-10 years who had a stem cell transplant for Fanconi anemia, so the T cells may come from the graft donor.

This clonotype has at least ten counts. The chain recombines TRBV15 with TRBJ1-3; no firm D call. The germline V gene has CDR1 LNHNV and CDR2 YYDKDF (reference sequence). Trimming removed 1 base from V and 0 bases from J, with 7 bases in between. The CDR3 has 15 amino acids. The CDR3 is CATSRGVPSGNTIYF. The CDR3 bases are TGTGCCACCAGCAGAGGTGTCCCCTCTGGAAACACCATATATTTT.

In its sample, this clonotype was seen a few times. The V call is TRBV27, the J call TRBJ2-1, with TRBD2 matching over 7 bases. The V gene's germline CDR1 is MNHEY and CDR2 SMNVEV (reference sequence). The V segment lost 3 bases and the J segment 5 bases; nucleotides outside the gene matches: 16. The CDR3 loop spans 18 amino acids. CDR3 DNA sequence: TGTGCCAGCAGTTTCTACCTAACTCCGGGACTAACGAACAATGAGCAGTTCTTC. Translation: CASSFYLTPGLTNNEQFF.

This clonotype was counted many times. The chain recombines TRBV4-2 with TRBJ2-5, with TRBD1 matching 9 bases. Per germline, CDR1 LGHNA and CDR2 YNFKEQ. With V trimmed by 4 bases and J by 0 bases, 3 bases remained unmatched. This CDR3 region has 15 residues. In DNA form, the CDR3 reads TGTGCCAGCAGCCGAGGACAGGGGTACCAAGAGACCCAGTACTTC. Amino acids: CASSRGQGYQETQYF.

This clonotype was recorded at least ten times. The V and J genes are TRBV6-5 and TRBJ1-2; unclear D gene. This CDR3 contains 13 residues. Trimming took off 6 bases at V and 4 bases at J, with 12 bases between the two ends. Germline assignment: CDR1 MNHEY and CDR2 SVGAGI. This CDR3 is CASSSTAFYGYTF. The DNA for the CDR3 is TGTGCCAGCAGCTCAACAGCCTTCTATGGCTACACCTTC.

Ten or more counts support this clonotype. V and J are TRBV27 and TRBJ2-7, with 7 bases that match TRBD2. CDR3 length: 14 amino acids. V shed 5 bases and J 1 base; nucleotides not matched to a gene: 5. Germline values: CDR1 MNHEY, CDR2 SMNVEV (reference sequence). The CDR3 nucleotides read TGTGCCAGCAGTCCCCTAGCGGTATCCTACGAGCAGTACTTC. This translates into CASSPLAVSYEQYF.

This chain joins TRBV3-1 and TRBJ1-2; TRBD1 matches 9 bases. The trim removed 0 bases at V and 2 bases at J, leaving 7 bases unmatched. The CDR3 covers 17 residues. The germline gives CDR1 LGHDT, CDR2 YNNKEL (reference sequence). The CDR3 is CASSQDRTGARNYGYTF. DNA for the CDR3: TGTGCCAGCAGCCAAGATAGGACAGGGGCGCGGAACTATGGCTACACCTTC.

This clonotype was picked up many times. V and J are TRBV2 and TRBJ2-7; TRBD2 might be the D (6 bases). This CDR3 is built from 15 residues. CDR1 is SNHLY and CDR2 is FYNNEI in the germline V gene. V was trimmed by 8 bases and J by 2 bases, leaving 19 bases between them. CDR3 protein: CASQGYDGGPYEQYF. The CDR3 region has the DNA TGTGCCAGCCAGGGATATGACGGGGGTCCCTACGAGCAGTACTTC. The complete variable domain, with remaining parts taken from reference TRBV2 and TRBJ2-7, reads EPEVTQTPSHQVTQMGQEVILRCVPISNHLYFYWYRQILGQKVEFLVSFYNNEISEKSEIFDDQFSVERPDGSNFTLKIRSTKLEDSAMYFCASQGYDGGPYEQYFGPGTRLTVT.

The chain couples TRBV20-1 to TRBJ2-1; D is ambiguous. This CDR3 has 12 amino acids. V shed 6 bases and J shed 9 bases, with 15 bases lying between them. Germline CDR1 DFQATT, CDR2 SNEGSKA (reference sequence). The CDR3 DNA reads as TGCAGTGCCGGACCAGCGATAAGTGAGCAGTTCTTC. This sequence encodes CSAGPAISEQFF.

In this sample, this clonotype turned up many times. The chain employs TRBV6-1 and TRBJ2-3; 11 bases align to TRBD2. The CDR3 extends over 15 amino acids. Germline CDR1 reads MNHNS; CDR2 reads SASEGT. The trim removed 7 bases at V and 1 base at J, leaving 4 bases unmatched. In DNA form, the CDR3 reads TGTGCCAGCACCGAGACTAGCGGGGGCACAGATACGCAGTATTTT. Translating gives CASTETSGGTDTQYF.

This clonotype was picked up many times. The conserved phenylalanine or tryptophan normally closing the CDR3 is absent here, so this likely arose from a read error. The DNA is left out, because the CDR3 cannot be placed on it with certainty; the CDR3 is given as TCRdb lists it. The genes are TRBV5-1 and TRBJ1-1; the listed D gene, TRBD1, was not tested against the DNA. From germline, CDR1 is SGHRS and CDR2 YFSETQ. Counting both end residues, the CDR3 totals 13 amino acids. CDR3 region: CASSLKGQGLYKV.

This clonotype occurred many times. The V and J genes are TRBV7-9 and TRBJ1-1; no definite D call. With 5 bases removed from V and 3 bases from J, the gap between germline ends came to 7 bases. The germline CDR1 and CDR2 sequences are SEHNR and FQNEAQ (reference sequence). This CDR3 has 12 residues. The CDR3 sequence: CASSALYTEAFF. CDR3 nucleotide sequence: TGTGCCAGCAGCGCACTATACACTGAAGCTTTCTTT.

At least ten counts were recorded for this clonotype. DNA of the CDR3: TGTGCCAGCAGTGGGGGGGGAGAGACCCAGTACTTC. The encoded protein is CASSGGGETQYF. The chain couples TRBV25-1 to TRBJ2-5; 7 positions match TRBD2. J was trimmed by 4 bases and V by 4 bases; bases with no gene match: 0. Germline CDR1 reads MGHDK; CDR2 reads SYGVNS. There are 12 residues in the CDR3.

This clonotype showed up just a few times. The chain couples TRBV5-1 to TRBJ2-2, with TRBD2 identical over 13 bases. The junction had 17 bases not matched to a gene; V was cut back by 3 bases and J by 3 bases. CDR1 is SGHRS and CDR2 is YFSETQ in the germline V gene. CDR3 length equals 21 residues. This CDR3 is CASSSPLRLAGGPLDTGELFF. CDR3 nucleotides: TGCGCCAGCAGCTCACCGCTTAGACTAGCGGGAGGCCCCTTAGACACCGGGGAGCTGTTTTTT.

This chain connects TRBV28 to TRBJ2-1; TRBD2 agrees at 8 bases. From germline, CDR1 is MDHEN and CDR2 SYDVKM. Trimming at V came to 3 bases and at J to 8 bases, leaving 12 bases not matched to a gene. The CDR3 has 16 residues. DNA for the CDR3: TGTGCCAGCAGTTTGGGTGGGAGCGGGGGAATGCATGAGCAGTTCTTC. Amino acid sequence: CASSLGGSGGMHEQFF.

This clonotype was detected only a few times. The gene calls are TRBV7-6 and TRBJ2-7; D may be TRBD1 or TRBD2 (5 bases each). CDR1 SGHVS and CDR2 FNYEAQ come from the germline V gene. CDR3 size: 13 residues. V shed 5 bases and J shed 7 bases, with 15 bases lying between them. The CDR3 is CASSGDPGGEQYF. Here the CDR3 DNA reads TGTGCCAGCAGCGGGGACCCCGGTGGGGAGCAGTACTTC.

This clonotype was counted at least ten times. The chain is built from TRBV12-3 or TRBV12-4 and TRBJ1-5; 7 bases map to TRBD1. V lost 5 bases and J lost 6; bases outside the gene matches: 7. This CDR3 comprises 14 residues. The CDR3 here is CASSILRGLQPQHF. CDR3 nucleotide sequence: TGTGCCAGCAGTATCTTAAGGGGGCTTCAGCCCCAGCATTTT.